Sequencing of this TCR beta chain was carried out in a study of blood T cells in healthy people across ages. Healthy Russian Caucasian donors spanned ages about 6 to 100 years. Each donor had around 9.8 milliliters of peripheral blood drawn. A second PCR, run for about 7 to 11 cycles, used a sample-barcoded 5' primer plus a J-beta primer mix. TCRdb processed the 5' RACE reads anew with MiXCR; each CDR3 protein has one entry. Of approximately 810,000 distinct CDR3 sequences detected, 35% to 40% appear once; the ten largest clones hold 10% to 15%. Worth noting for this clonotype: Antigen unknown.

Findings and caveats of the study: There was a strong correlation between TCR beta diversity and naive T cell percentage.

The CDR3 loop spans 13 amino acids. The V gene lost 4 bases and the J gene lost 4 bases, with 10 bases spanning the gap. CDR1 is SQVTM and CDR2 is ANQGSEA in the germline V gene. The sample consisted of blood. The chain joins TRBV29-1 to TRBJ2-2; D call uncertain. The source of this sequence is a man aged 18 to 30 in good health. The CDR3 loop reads CSVVIRATGELFF. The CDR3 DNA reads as TGCAGCGTTGTCATTAGGGCCACCGGGGAGCTGTTTTTT.